A single sample gave rise to the 21 T cell receptor beta chains below, sequenced in a study of CD8 T cells in ankylosing spondylitis (dated by TCRdb to between 2016 and 2019). The antigens of these receptors remain unknown. Preparation of the library involved 5' RACE. The instrument given in TCRdb is Illumina HiSeq 2500. TCRdb trimmed the raw reads at Q25, called clones with MiXCR and kept productive beta chains. Rows with one shared CDR3 protein collapse into an entry with the most common genes and DNA. In this sample the table shows a few hundred thousand distinct CDR3 sequences, approximately 17% of which occur a single time. The top ten constitute over 1% of the sample. Findings and caveats that apply to the study as a whole: A TCR beta motif of several highly homologous amino acid variants appeared characteristic of blood from ankylosing spondylitis patients.

Sequenced sample: blood, either unsorted or a sorted T cell fraction (not recorded which). The origin of the receptors is a male donor with ankylosing spondylitis.

The CDR3 nucleotides read TGTGCCAGCAGCCCACAGGGGAAAAGCTCCTACGAGCAGTACTTC. This codes for CASSPQGKSSYEQYF. The chain links TRBV28 to TRBJ2-7; 7 bases are shared with TRBD1. After removal of 6 bases from V and 0 bases from J, the junction contained 8 bases not matched to a gene. The germline gives CDR1 MDHEN, CDR2 SYDVKM. CDR3 length equals 15 residues.

This clonotype was counted only a few times. This chain connects TRBV7-2 to TRBJ2-3, with 9 bases that match TRBD2. V shed 5 bases, J shed 4 bases, and the junction held 7 bases outside the gene matches. CDR1 and CDR2 (germline): SGHTA, FQGNSA. This CDR3 is built from 15 residues. Written as DNA, the CDR3 is TGTGCCAGCAGCCTCAAGCGGGGGGTATCAGATACGCAGTATTTT. The encoded protein is CASSLKRGVSDTQYF.

In its sample, this clonotype was seen a few times. The chain is built from TRBV5-1 and TRBJ1-5, with D unclear. Trimming took 3 bases from V and 0 from J, leaving 7 bases between them. From germline, CDR1 is SGHRS and CDR2 YFSETQ. This CDR3 region has 14 residues. The CDR3 region is CASSSSDSNQPQHF. CDR3 DNA sequence: TGCGCCAGCAGCTCCTCGGATAGCAATCAGCCCCAGCATTTT. The full variable domain, its missing parts supplied by reference TRBV5-1 and TRBJ1-5, is KAGVTQTPRYLIKTRGQQVTLSCSPISGHRSVSWYQQTPGQGLQFLFEYFSETQRNKGNFPGRFSGRQFSNSRSEMNVSTLELGDSALYLCASSSSDSNQPQHFGDGTRLSIL.

This clonotype was counted between two and nine times. The V gene is TRBV15, the J gene TRBJ1-4; no firm D call. V lost 5 bases, J lost 10 bases, and 14 bases lay in between. This CDR3 contains 13 residues. The V gene's germline CDR1 is LNHNV and CDR2 YYDKDF (reference sequence). The CDR3 reads CATSWRREGKLFF. CDR3 bases: TGTGCCACCAGCTGGAGAAGGGAAGGAAAACTGTTTTTT.

This clonotype occurred a few times. The V and J genes are TRBV5-1 and TRBJ2-1, with 11 bases matching TRBD1. The CDR3 has 14 amino acids. Germline loops: CDR1 SGHRS, CDR2 YFSETQ. V was pared by 7 bases and J by 6 bases, with 6 bases of the junction left unmatched. CDR3 in DNA: TGCGCCAGCGCTCGGGACAGGGGGGTCAATGAGCAGTTCTTC. This gives the protein CASARDRGVNEQFF.

Only a few counts were recorded for this clonotype. The chain joins TRBV3-1 to TRBJ1-1; 9 bases are shared with TRBD1. Losses at the gene ends were 1 base for V and 4 bases for J; bases not matched to a gene: 4. This CDR3 contains 15 residues. Germline CDR1 and CDR2: LGHDT and YNNKEL (reference sequence). The CDR3 DNA sequence: TGTGCCAGCAGCCAAGGCGACAGGGGGGCCACTGAAGCTTTCTTT. It translates to CASSQGDRGATEAFF.

This clonotype was counted only a few times. The rearrangement links TRBV11-2 to TRBJ1-1; no clear D. Trimming took off 4 bases at V and 5 bases at J, with 14 bases between the two ends. From germline, CDR1 is SGHAT and CDR2 FQNNGV. The CDR3 consists of 14 residues. DNA of the CDR3: TGTGCCAGCAGCTCCCGAGGAAGCGGGACTGAAGCTTTCTTT. Amino acids: CASSSRGSGTEAFF.

V is TRBV5-1 and J is TRBJ2-1; 14 bases match TRBD2. The V segment lost 0 bases and the J segment 5 bases; nucleotides outside the gene matches: 4. Per the germline V gene, CDR1 is SGHRS and CDR2 is YFSETQ. This CDR3 has 17 residues. In DNA form, the CDR3 reads TGCGCCAGCAGCTTGGTGACTAGCGGGGGGGCCAACAATGAGCAGTTCTTC. Translated, it gives CASSLVTSGGANNEQFF.

The V gene is TRBV6-1, the J gene TRBJ1-1, with a weak D call TRBD1 (6 bases). Germline CDR1 is MNHNS and CDR2 is SASEGT. The CDR3 has 14 amino acids. The V end was cut by 6 bases, the J end by 4 bases, with 15 bases between. The CDR3 nucleotides are TGTGCCAGCAGCCCCGGGGGCTTCGGCACTGAAGCTTTCTTT. Translated: CASSPGGFGTEAFF.

This clonotype was detected only a few times. V and J are TRBV2 and TRBJ2-3, with 7 nucleotides matching TRBD2. This CDR3 region has 14 residues. Trimming removed 6 bases from V and 5 bases from J; junction bases left unmatched: 8. Germline loops: CDR1 SNHLY, CDR2 FYNNEI. CDR3 in DNA: TGTGCCAGCAGCCAACTAGCGCCCGTAGATACGCAGTATTTT. It specifies CASSQLAPVDTQYF.

This clonotype has a handful of counts. As DNA, the CDR3 is TGTGCCAGCAGCTTAAAAGCGGGAGACTCCTACGAGCAGTACTTC. Translating gives CASSLKAGDSYEQYF. V gene TRBV11-2 combines with J gene TRBJ2-7, with TRBD2 identical over 8 bases. The V segment lost 2 bases and the J segment 0 bases; nucleotides outside the gene matches: 3. CDR1 is SGHAT and CDR2 is FQNNGV in the germline V gene. This CDR3 spans 15 amino acids.

This clonotype was counted ten times or more. The chain couples TRBV28 to TRBJ2-2; D remains unclear. The CDR3 extends over 11 amino acids. Trimming removed 5 bases at V and 5 bases at J, with 3 bases between. Germline loops: CDR1 MDHEN, CDR2 SYDVKM. CDR3 nucleotide sequence: TGTGCCAGCAGTGGGACCGGGGAGCTGTTTTTT. It codes for CASSGTGELFF. Full variable domain (missing parts from reference TRBV28 and TRBJ2-2): DVKVTQSSRYLVKRTGEKVFLECVQDMDHENMFWYRQDPGLGLRLIYFSYDVKMKEKGDIPEGYSVSREKKERFSLILESASTNQTSMYLCASSGTGELFFGEGSRLTVL.

This clonotype came up a few times. V gene TRBV6-6 combines with J gene TRBJ2-1, with no clear D. Germline-derived CDR1 and CDR2 are MNHNY and SVGAGI (reference sequence). CDR3 length: 12 residues. V was shortened by 8 bases and J by 5 bases, with 10 bases between the two germline ends. This CDR3 reads CASSPVDNEQFF. The CDR3 bases are TGTGCCAGCTCTCCCGTAGACAATGAGCAGTTCTTC.

At least ten counts were recorded for this clonotype. The chain uses TRBV5-1 and TRBJ1-1; 7 nucleotides line up with TRBD1. Looked up from germline, CDR1 is SGHRS and CDR2 is YFSETQ. This CDR3 contains 15 residues. After removal of 4 bases from V and 5 bases from J, the junction contained 11 bases not matched to a gene. The CDR3 nucleotides are TGCGCCAGCAGCCCGGAATACAGGGGTGGGACTGAAGCTTTCTTT. Encoded protein: CASSPEYRGGTEAFF.

V and J are TRBV11-2 and TRBJ2-7; D call uncertain. CDR1 SGHAT and CDR2 FQNNGV come from the germline V gene. V was shortened by 1 base and J by 2 bases, with 12 bases between the two germline ends. This CDR3 comprises 15 residues. CDR3 in amino acids: CASSLVRQGTYEQYF. CDR3 nucleotides: TGTGCCAGCAGCTTAGTCCGCCAAGGGACCTACGAGCAGTACTTC.

To note about this clonotype: The CDR3 does not end in the conserved phenylalanine or tryptophan, so this is likely a read error. The limits of the CDR3 on the DNA are not certain, so only TCRdb's listed CDR3 is given. The chain recombines TRBV2 with TRBJ2-5; TRBD2, the table's D call, lacks a check against the DNA. Germline assignment: CDR1 SNHLY and CDR2 FYNNEI. The CDR3 has 13 residues if both end residues are counted. The chain's CDR3 is CASSESLAGGSRV.

Details on this clonotype: Germline and junction disagree at one end, which may indicate a read error. The chain carries TRBV5-1 and TRBJ2-7; D not certain. The CDR3 is 14 amino acids. The germline V gene has CDR1 SGHRS and CDR2 YFSETQ. CDR3 sequence: CASSLGRWGYEHYF. The CDR3 DNA reads TGCGCCAGCAGCTTGGGGCGTTGGGGTTACGAGCATTACTTC.

This chain connects TRBV7-2 to TRBJ2-5, with 9 bases identical to TRBD1. This CDR3 comprises 14 residues. Unmatched junction bases numbered 4, after V lost 3 bases and J lost 5 bases. Germline-derived CDR1 and CDR2 are SGHTA and FQGNSA. In DNA form, the CDR3 reads TGTGCCAGCAGCTTTTACGGACAGGGGGAGACCCAGTACTTC. Its protein is CASSFYGQGETQYF. The whole variable domain, filled in from reference TRBV7-2 and TRBJ2-5, reads GAGVSQSPSNKVTEKGKDVELRCDPISGHTALYWYRQSLGQGLEFLIYFQGNSAPDKSGLPSDRFSAERTGGSVSTLTIQRTQQEDSAVYLCASSFYGQGETQYFGPGTRLLVL.

This rearrangement joins TRBV7-8 to TRBJ2-2; D possibly corresponds to TRBD1 (5 bases). The CDR3 sequence is 13 residues long. Germline V gene sequence: CDR1 SGHVS, CDR2 FQNEAQ. V was cut by 3 bases and J by 7 bases, with 9 bases left in between. The CDR3 spells CASSFGHLGELFF. The CDR3 DNA reads as TGTGCCAGCAGCTTCGGACACCTCGGGGAGCTGTTTTTT.

In this sample, this clonotype turned up once. The rearrangement links TRBV6-1 to TRBJ1-2, with D uncertain. The CDR3 extends over 15 amino acids. CDR1 is MNHNS and CDR2 is SASEGT in the germline V gene. V lost 6 bases to trimming and J lost 8 bases, with 22 bases between them. The CDR3 here is CASRALPNLLTGYTF. CDR3 nucleotide sequence: TGTGCCAGCAGGGCCCTCCCTAACCTCCTGACGGGCTACACCTTC.

Many counts were recorded for this clonotype. The rearrangement uses TRBV12-3 or TRBV12-4 and TRBJ1-5, with D possibly matching TRBD1 (5 bases). This CDR3 comprises 15 residues. The V end was cut by 6 bases, the J end by 0 bases, with 12 bases between. CDR3 protein: CASSPGQNSNQPQHF. CDR3 nucleotides: TGTGCCAGCAGCCCGGGGCAGAATAGCAATCAGCCCCAGCATTTT.